A selection of T cell receptor beta chains follows, all from one sample in a study of tumor-infiltrating lymphocytes in glioblastoma multiforme. TCRdb independently ran MiXCR on the multiplex PCR reads; one entry per CDR3 protein. In the table there are under 35,000 distinct CDR3 sequences, roughly 64% of which are singletons. The sample comprised brain tumor tissue. The receptor source for this set is a male donor with glioblastoma. The CDR3 runs from the conserved cysteine through the conserved F or W. A D gene is named only where the DNA matches it firmly. Rows give clone size only sometimes, using once, few, many, or a class for an expanded clone.

>NA|TRBJ2-3|TRBV4-2|NA
TGTGCCAGCATCCAAGGTAGCGAGAGGGCGCGAAGCACAGATACGCAGTATTTT
CASIQGSERARSTDTQYF
>many|TRBJ1-1|TRBV12-3/TRBV12-4|NA
TGTGCCAGCAGTGAGGTGGGCACTGAAGCTTTCTTT
CASSEVGTEAFF
>NA|TRBJ2-7|TRBV20-1|NA
TGCAGTGCCATAAGGGCGGCTAGCAGGAATTCCTACGAGCAGTACTTC
CSAIRAASRNSYEQYF
>NA|TRBJ2-2|TRBV10-3|TRBD1
TGTGCCATCTGTGGTTGGACAGGGGGAGACGGGGAGCTGTTTTTC
CAICGWTGGDGELFF
>NA|TRBJ2-3|TRBV29-1|NA
TGCAGCGTGGCCGGGACTCGCGCGGATACGCAGTATTTT
CSVAGTRADTQYF
>many|TRBJ1-1|TRBV11-2|NA
TGTGCCTGCAGCTTCCGTTTGGGGACTGAAGCTTTCTTT
CACSFRLGTEAFF
>NA|TRBJ2-3|TRBV25-1|NA
TGTGCCAGCAGTGATGGCGAATTCACAGATACGCAGTATTTT
CASSDGEFTDTQYF
>many|TRBJ1-1|TRBV6-1|NA
TGTGCCAGCAGTGAAAGGGGTGAAGCTTTCTTT
CASSERGEAFF
>NA|TRBJ2-1|TRBV20-1|TRBD2
TGCAGTGCTAGGGACCTAGCGGGAGATACCCACAATAACCAGTTCTTC
CSARDLAGDTHNNQFF
>NA|TRBJ2-7|TRBV29-1|NA
TGCAGCGTGAATGGGGCGGGCGGATTCTGCGAGCAGTACTTC
CSVNGAGGFCEQYF
>few|TRBJ2-3|TRBV11-2|TRBD2
TGTGCCAGCTTACGGGGGGGGGTCACAGAAACACAGTATTTT
CASLRGGVTETQYF
>many|TRBJ1-1|TRBV12-3/TRBV12-4|NA
TGTGCCAGCCTTACAGCGGGAGTTACTGAAGCTTTCTTT
CASLTAGVTEAFF
>many|TRBJ1-1|TRBV6-2/TRBV6-3|NA
TGTGCCATCCAAATGGACGGAAGCACTGAAGCTTTCTTT
CAIQMDGSTEAFF
>NA|TRBJ2-5|TRBV20-1|TRBD2
TGCAGTGCTAGAGATTTTAGCGGGCGACAAGAGACCCGGTACTTC
CSARDFSGRQETRYF
>NA|TRBJ2-7|TRBV4-1|NA
TGCGTCAGCAGCCAAGATTGGGGGTACGGGCAGTACTTC
CVSSQDWGYGQYF
>many|TRBJ2-3|TRBV6-5|NA
TGTGCCAGCAGTTACTCGAACCCTAGCACAGATACGCAGTATTTT
CASSYSNPSTDTQYF
>once|TRBJ2-2|TRBV12-3/TRBV12-4|NA
TGTGCCAGCAGTAACTCGAACAGAGCGGCGTTGGGCGCCGGGGAGCTGTTTTTT
CASSNSNRAALGAGELFF
>NA|TRBJ2-5|TRBV29-1|TRBD2
TGCAGCACGCAGAGCGGGAGCGGGACCCAGTACTTC
CSTQSGSGTQYF
>NA|TRBJ1-3|TRBV6-1|TRBD1
TGTGCCAGCAGTGAGACAGGGGACTCTGGAAACACCATATATTTT
CASSETGDSGNTIYF
>NA|TRBJ2-3|TRBV12-3/TRBV12-4|TRBD2
TGTGCCGATGGGACTAACGGCCACACATATACGCAGTATTTT
CADGTNGHTYTQYF
>NA|TRBJ2-3|TRBV11-1|TRBD2
TGTGCCAGCAGTTCCCGGGGCCGGGGGGGCACAGATACGCAGTATTTT
CASSSRGRGGTDTQYF
>many|TRBJ1-4|TRBV28|NA
TGTGCCAGCAGTTTATCGTATCTCAATGAAAAACTGTTTTTT
CASSLSYLNEKLFF
>many|TRBJ2-7|TRBV12-3/TRBV12-4|NA
TGTGCCAGCAGTTTCCCTAACTCGCCCGAGCAGTACTTC
CASSFPNSPEQYF
>many|TRBJ2-5|TRBV15|NA
TGTGCCACCAGCGGAAACCGGAATCCCCAAGAGACCCAGTACTTC
CATSGNRNPQETQYF
>NA|TRBJ2-5|TRBV6-1|NA
TGTGCCAGCAATGAACCGGGGCAGGTCCAGGAGACCCAGTACTTC
CASNEPGQVQETQYF
>once|TRBJ1-4|TRBV29-1|NA
TGCGGCGTCGGGGCAGGTGGTACTAATGAAAAACTGTTTTTT
CGVGAGGTNEKLFF
>NA|TRBJ2-1|TRBV4-1|NA
TGTGCCAGCAGCCAATATAGGGTTGAGCAGTTCTTC
CASSQYRVEQFF
>once|TRBJ1-1|TRBV12-3/TRBV12-4|NA
TGTGATAGCAGTTTAAGTTATGTGGAAGCTTTCTTT
CDSSLSYVEAFF
>NA|TRBJ1-5|TRBV19|TRBD1
TGTGCCAGTAGTGTGGACAGGAGCAATCAGCCCCAGCATTTT
CASSVDRSNQPQHF
>many|TRBJ2-3|TRBV20-1|NA
TGCGGTGCTAGTCCTGCGGCAGATACGCAGTTTTTT
CGASPAADTQFF
>NA|TRBJ2-7|TRBV4-1|NA
TGCGCCAGCAGCCCGGGGCTCGCAGTCGAGCAGTCCTTC
CASSPGLAVEQSF
>many|TRBJ2-7|TRBV7-9|NA
TGTGCCAGCAGCTTTGACTTCTACGAGCAGTACTTC
CASSFDFYEQYF
>NA|TRBJ2-4|TRBV6-5|TRBD1
TGTGCCAGCTGGCTAGGGACAGGGCATAACATTCAGTACTTC
CASWLGTGHNIQYF
>NA|TRBJ1-1|TRBV10-3|NA
TGTGCCATCAGGGAGGCCACGGGCGCGAGCACTGAAGCTTTCTTT
CAIREATGASTEAFF
>NA|TRBJ2-4|TRBV20-1|NA
TGCAGTGCAAGGCCTGTCAGTCTAGCCAAAAACATTCAGTACTTC
CSARPVSLAKNIQYF
>many|TRBJ1-1|TRBV20-1|NA
TGCAGTGCTACACGCCCAGGGTCTCTTAACCCTGAAGCTTTCTTT
CSATRPGSLNPEAFF
>NA|TRBJ1-2|TRBV20-1|NA
TGCATTGCTATGAGGTCAGGCTATGGCTACACCTTC
CIAMRSGYGYTF
>once|TRBJ2-1|TRBV14|NA
TGTGCCAGCAGAAAAGATGTCCGCTACAATGAGCAGTTCTTC
CASRKDVRYNEQFF
>NA|TRBJ2-3|TRBV12-3/TRBV12-4|NA
TGTGCCAGCAGTTTTTTTGGAGGTGGCAGCACAGATACGCAGTATTTT
CASSFFGGGSTDTQYF
>NA|TRBJ2-1|TRBV6-5|TRBD2
TGTACCAGCAGGGGGACTAGCTGGGGTTCCAGTGAGCAGTTCTTC
CTSRGTSWGSSEQFF
>once|TRBJ1-2|TRBV29-1|NA
TGCAGCACCCGCCACAGGGCTGGCTACACCTTC
CSTRHRAGYTF
>NA|TRBJ1-5|TRBV12-3/TRBV12-4|NA
TGTGCCAGCAGTTTACTGGGGGGCAATCAGCCCCTGCATTTT
CASSLLGGNQPLHF
>many|TRBJ2-1|TRBV10-3|TRBD1
TGTGCCGCGGCGGCAACAGGGGCGGGTGAGCAGTTCTTC
CAAAATGAGEQFF
>NA|TRBJ1-1|TRBV29-1|TRBD1
TGCAGCGTTGAACCGCTCAGGGGGGAAGCTGCCTTT
CSVEPLRGEAAF
>NA|TRBJ2-1|TRBV14|TRBD2
TGTGCCAGCATCCACCCGGGACTAGCGGGAGCCCTCTACAATGAGCAGTTCTTC
CASIHPGLAGALYNEQFF